This T cell receptor (beta chain) was captured in a study of multiple sclerosis patients with progressive multifocal leukoencephalopathy. Study-wide results and caveats: At PML onset, no shared TRBV or TRBJ gene usage was seen. Before and during natalizumab, the clones expanded at PML already existed. It is unclear whether the findings reflect JC virus infection or general immunocompromise.

A note on this clone: Its target is not known.

Trimming removed 7 bases at V and 8 bases at J, with 15 bases between. CDR1 and CDR2 (germline): SGHDT, YYEEEE. There are 12 residues in the CDR3. The repertoire was sequenced with immunoSEQ multiplex PCR; TCRdb's copy has only in-frame clones and lacks some. The sample yields about 25,000 clones, 85% to 95% seen once. Indicated time point: around 13 months of natalizumab therapy. Multiple sclerosis patients on natalizumab who never developed PML served as longitudinally sampled controls. The chain couples TRBV5-6 to TRBJ1-1, with D hard to call. The sequence was collected from a man younger than 40 with multiple sclerosis. The source was PBMCs, collected from a patient treated with natalizumab. Here the CDR3 reads CASLLGDGEAFF. In DNA, the CDR3 is TGTGCCAGCTTACTGGGAGATGGAGAAGCTTTCTTT.